This TCR beta chain was sequenced for a study of brain T cells in children with intractable seizures. Only in-frame clones appear in the TCRdb table, and some are missing; sequencing was by immunoSEQ multiplex PCR. The sample has 300,000 to 400,000 clones, roughly 92% seen once; the top ten hold about 5.8%. Time point noted: blood from clinic visit 5 months post-surgery; TSC patient then seizure free. Trimming removed 2 bases from V and 2 bases from J, with 8 bases in between. Germline CDR1 SGDLS, CDR2 YYNGEE. The CDR3 is 14 amino acids. The source is a boy younger than two with tuberous sclerosis and intractable seizures. The V call is TRBV9, the J call TRBJ1-5; perhaps TRBD1 as D (5 bases). This specimen was peripheral blood, taken more than 4 months after surgery. The DNA for the CDR3 is TGTGCCAGCAGCGTCCGGGACGGCAATCAGCCCCAGCATTTT. This translates into CASSVRDGNQPQHF.